The 6 T cell receptor beta chains reported below all come from one sample, sequenced in a study of a mutant IDH1 vaccine in newly diagnosed glioma (dated by TCRdb to about 2021). No antigen is known for these receptors. The method was the immunoSEQ multiplex PCR assay. TCRdb mirrors the immuneACCESS table, restricted to in-frame sequences. Some clones are absent from its copies; in checked studies, under half trace to an unresolved V gene, and the reason for the others is unknown. This sample comprises some 61,000 clones, roughly 80% of them detected only once. Less than 15% of the sample comes from the top ten. What the time point label conveys for this sample: week 35, safety follow-up. Each vaccine dose was 300 ug of a 20-mer mutant IDH1 peptide in Montanide, given subcutaneously with topical imiquimod. This sample comprised PBMCs, obtained from a glioma patient whose treatment included an IDH1 peptide vaccine. These receptors all come from a man in his late teens or twenties with glioma.

V gene TRBV7-2 combines with J gene TRBJ1-1, with unresolved D. Germline CDR1 reads SGHTA; CDR2 reads FQGNSA. Trimming stripped 5 bases from V and 1 base from J, with 14 bases between. The CDR3 length is 15 residues. The CDR3 here is CASSPVKVGNTEAFF. In DNA, the CDR3 is TGTGCCAGCAGCCCTGTAAAGGTAGGGAACACTGAAGCTTTCTTT.

This chain links TRBV14 with TRBJ1-6; D might be TRBD1 (6 bases). Germline V gene sequence: CDR1 SGHDN, CDR2 FVKESK. This CDR3 spans 17 amino acids. V was pared by 4 bases and J by 0 bases, with 13 bases between. This CDR3 reads CASSPRQGSSYNSPLHF. Here the CDR3 DNA reads TGTGCCAGCAGCCCCCGCCAGGGGAGCTCCTATAATTCACCCCTCCACTTT.

The chain has TRBV6-1 and TRBJ1-1; D might be TRBD1 (6 bases). Germline CDR1 reads MNHNS; CDR2 reads SASEGT. This CDR3 contains 14 residues. Trimming took 2 bases from V and 0 from J, leaving 7 bases between them. CDR3 residues: CASSERGMNTEAFF. CDR3 nucleotides: TGTGCCAGCAGTGAAAGGGGGATGAACACTGAAGCTTTCTTT.

The rearrangement uses TRBV6-9 and TRBJ2-5; 9 bases map to TRBD1. V gave up 3 bases and J gave up 2 bases; unmatched junction bases: 4. The CDR3 has 15 residues. Germline V CDR1 and CDR2: MNHGY, SVAAGI. CDR3 sequence (DNA): TGTGCCAGCAGTTACTGGGACAGGGCACAAGAGACCCAGTACTTC. This gives the protein CASSYWDRAQETQYF.

The V gene is TRBV6-1, the J gene TRBJ1-2, with unresolved D. Germline V gene data show CDR1 as MNHNS and CDR2 as SASEGT. The CDR3 covers 12 residues. V gave up 6 bases and J gave up 4 bases, with 9 bases separating them. CDR3 DNA: TGTGCCAGCAGAGGGTTCCCCTATGGCTACACCTTC. Translating it yields CASRGFPYGYTF.

Written as DNA, the CDR3 is TGCGCCAGCAGCCAAGATCCACAGGCCCAATCCTCTGGAAACACCATATATTTT. Its protein product is CASSQDPQAQSSGNTIYF. The chain employs TRBV4-3 and TRBJ1-3, with D possibly matching TRBD1 (5 bases). The CDR3 contains 18 residues. Germline V gene sequence: CDR1 LGHNA, CDR2 YSLEER. The V gene lost 0 bases and the J gene lost 0 bases, with 15 bases spanning the gap.